The rows below give T cell receptor beta chains drawn from one sample of a study of blood T cells in healthy people across ages. TCRdb reprocessed the 5' RACE reads with MiXCR, giving one entry per CDR3 protein. The data contain roughly 790,000 distinct CDR3 sequences, 40% to 45% of them singletons. The sequenced sample consisted of blood. Receptors were obtained from a woman aged 55-70 years in good health. Each CDR3 is given with its conserved first and last residue. A D gene is named only where the DNA matches it firmly. Size values are once, few and many counts, or a class for expanded clones, and some rows have none.

j_call clone_size v_call cdr3_length d_call cdr3_aa cdr3_nt
TRBJ2-4 . TRBV11-1 13 TRBD2 CASSLESGGFLYF TGTGCCAGCAGCTTAGAGAGCGGGGGGTTCTTGTACTTC
TRBJ2-7 . TRBV20-1 14 TRBD2 CSAASGAVSYEQYF TGCAGTGCTGCCAGCGGGGCCGTCTCGTACGAGCAGTACTTC
TRBJ2-5 . TRBV7-3 15 TRBD2 CASSSRAGARGTQYF TGTGCCAGCAGCTCTCGAGCGGGGGCCCGGGGGACCCAGTACTTC
TRBJ1-2 . TRBV20-1 15 . CSAPGAGRGNYGYTF TGCAGTGCTCCGGGGGCAGGGCGAGGAAACTATGGCTACACCTTC
TRBJ2-7 . TRBV4-1 14 . CASSLGWDSYEQYF TGCGCCAGCAGCCTAGGCTGGGACTCCTACGAGCAGTACTTC
TRBJ1-1 many TRBV6-5 13 . CASSLNGGAEAFF TGTGCCAGCAGTCTGAACGGGGGAGCTGAAGCTTTCTTT
TRBJ1-1 . TRBV9 14 . CASSVGGANTEAFF TGTGCCAGCAGCGTAGGAGGGGCGAACACTGAAGCTTTCTTT
TRBJ2-5 many TRBV7-2 17 TRBD2 CASSLASASGAQETQYF TGTGCCAGCAGCTTAGCGAGCGCTAGCGGGGCCCAAGAGACCCAGTACTTC
TRBJ2-5 few TRBV6-1 13 TRBD1 CASSDGQVETQYF TGTGCCAGCAGTGACGGACAGGTGGAGACCCAGTACTTC
TRBJ2-1 . TRBV7-3 16 TRBD2 CASSLTRLAGFSEQFF TGTGCCAGCAGCTTAACCCGGCTAGCGGGGTTTAGTGAGCAGTTCTTC
TRBJ2-2 . TRBV20-1 14 . CSARERGSTGELFF TGCAGTGCTAGAGAACGGGGGAGCACCGGGGAGCTGTTTTTT
TRBJ2-3 few TRBV9 14 . CASSVGQSTDTQYF TGTGCCAGCAGCGTAGGCCAGAGCACAGATACGCAGTATTTT
TRBJ1-5 . TRBV3-1 16 TRBD1 CASSQDPGTGTQPQHF TGTGCCAGCAGCCAAGATCCCGGGACAGGGACGCAGCCCCAGCATTTT
TRBJ1-1 many TRBV29-1 13 . CSVELGPNTEAFF TGCAGCGTTGAATTGGGTCCGAACACTGAAGCTTTCTTT
TRBJ2-5 many TRBV3-1 12 . CASSQDRKTQYF TGTGCCAGCAGCCAAGATCGAAAGACCCAGTACTTC
TRBJ1-6 . TRBV10-3 14 TRBD1 CAISADRDFSPLHF TGTGCCATCAGTGCGGACAGGGATTTTTCACCCCTCCACTTT
TRBJ1-4 . TRBV25-1 15 TRBD1 CASSAYGTGVRELFF TGTGCCAGCAGTGCTTACGGGACAGGGGTAAGGGAACTGTTTTTT
TRBJ2-5 few TRBV5-1 15 TRBD1 CASSLTLTGAGEQYF TGCGCCAGCAGCTTAACCCTGACAGGGGCCGGGGAGCAGTACTTC
TRBJ2-1 . TRBV28 13 . CASSYGFYNEQFF TGTGCCAGCAGTTACGGTTTCTACAATGAGCAGTTCTTC